The 11 T cell receptor beta chains presented below share a single source sample, sequenced in a study of blood T cell repertoires in COVID-19. Only in-frame clones appear in the TCRdb table, and some are missing; sequencing was by immunoSEQ multiplex PCR. Found here are over 85,000 clones, 80% to 90% of them singletons; the top ten hold approximately 7%. The sequencing input was peripheral blood. The receptors here all came from a human donor with acute or convalescent COVID-19. The donor label of this sample is uncertain.

This clone was recorded once. The rearrangement links TRBV5-1 to TRBJ2-7; 14 bases fit TRBD2. CDR1 SGHRS and CDR2 YFSETQ come from the germline V gene. Losses at the gene ends were 4 bases for V and 4 bases for J; bases not matched to a gene: 4. CDR3 length: 15 amino acids. The CDR3 sequence: CASSTGTSGGYEQYF. For the CDR3, the DNA is TGCGCCAGCAGCACGGGGACTAGCGGGGGATACGAGCAGTACTTC.

The CDR3 DNA reads TGTGCCAGCAGCCAGGGACTAGAGCAGTTCTTC. As protein: CASSQGLEQFF. The chain carries TRBV5-4 and TRBJ2-1; 7 nucleotides line up with TRBD2. J gave up 10 bases and V 4 bases, and 2 bases lay outside the gene matches. CDR1 SGHNT and CDR2 YYREEE come from the germline V gene (reference sequence). The CDR3 sequence is 11 residues long. Full variable domain (missing parts from reference TRBV5-4 and TRBJ2-1): ETGVTQSPTHLIKTRGQQVTLRCSSQSGHNTVSWYQQALGQGPQFIFQYYREEENGRGNFPPRFSGLQFPNYSSELNVNALELDDSALYLCASSQGLEQFFGPGTRLTVL.

This chain connects TRBV4-1 to TRBJ1-1; D uncertain. The V gene's germline CDR1 is MGHRA and CDR2 YSYEKL. V was trimmed by 3 bases and J by 5 bases, leaving 10 bases between them. This CDR3 has 13 amino acids. CDR3 amino acids: CASSQDSGTEAFF. CDR3 nucleotides: TGCGCCAGCAGCCAGGATAGCGGGACTGAAGCTTTCTTT.

CDR3 in amino acids: CASSPGRDNEQFF. For the CDR3, the DNA is TGTGCCAGCTCCCCAGGGAGGGACAATGAGCAGTTCTTC. The chain recombines TRBV18 with TRBJ2-1; 7 bases agree with TRBD2. The CDR3 consists of 13 residues. J gave up 5 bases and V 6 bases, and 4 bases lay outside the gene matches. Per the germline V gene, CDR1 is KGHSH and CDR2 is LQKENI.

The gene calls are TRBV2 and TRBJ1-4; 7 nucleotides match TRBD1. V was clipped by 6 bases and J by 6 bases; unmatched bases: 4. Germline-derived CDR1 and CDR2 are SNHLY and FYNNEI. This CDR3 is 13 amino acids long. CDR3 amino acids: CASRGRGYEKLFF. CDR3 sequence (DNA): TGTGCCAGCAGGGGCAGGGGGTATGAAAAACTGTTTTTT.

The chain couples TRBV28 to TRBJ1-4, with D maybe TRBD1 (5 bases). The V end lost 8 bases, the J end lost 5 bases, and 15 bases lay between the germline ends. The CDR3 spans 14 residues. Germline V lookup: CDR1 MDHEN, CDR2 SYDVKM. The CDR3: CASRLWGPNEKLFF. CDR3 nucleotides: TGTGCCAGCCGACTCTGGGGCCCGAATGAAAAACTGTTTTTT.

J is TRBJ2-7 and V is TRBV19; TRBD1 aligns across 9 bases. The CDR3 length is 18 residues. J lost 0 bases, V lost 5 bases, and 14 bases had no gene match. CDR1 LNHDA and CDR2 SQIVND come from the germline V gene (reference sequence). CDR3: CASSLRTGQGSYSYEQYF. Written as DNA, the CDR3 is TGTGCCAGTAGTCTACGCACGGGACAGGGTTCGTACTCCTACGAGCAGTACTTC.

This chain connects TRBV4-3 to TRBJ2-5; 7 bases line up with TRBD1. Germline assignment: CDR1 LGHNA and CDR2 YSLEER. V trimming: 0 bases; J trimming: 0 bases; junction bases outside the gene matches: 1. This CDR3 contains 15 residues. CDR3 sequence (DNA): TGCGCCAGCAGCCAAGAAGGACAGGACCAAGAGACCCAGTACTTC. Residues: CASSQEGQDQETQYF.

The gene calls are TRBV18 and TRBJ1-4; 12 nucleotides agree with TRBD1. CDR3 length: 16 residues. Trimming took 5 bases from V and 11 from J; bases not matched to a gene: 12. From germline, CDR1 is KGHSH and CDR2 LQKENI. The CDR3 loop is CASSADRGQGARKLFF. The DNA for the CDR3 is TGTGCCAGCTCAGCCGACCGGGGACAGGGGGCGAGGAAACTGTTTTTT. Full variable domain (rest looked up from reference TRBV18 and TRBJ1-4): NAGVMQNPRHLVRRRGQEARLRCSPMKGHSHVYWYRQLPEEGLKFMVYLQKENIIDESGMPKERFSAEFPKEGPSILRIQQVVRGDSAAYFCASSADRGQGARKLFFGSGTQLSVL.

The chain carries TRBV19 and TRBJ2-5; D remains unclear. V was cut by 1 base and J by 4 bases, with 13 bases left in between. The CDR3 has 15 amino acids. Germline CDR1 and CDR2: LNHDA and SQIVND (reference sequence). The CDR3 nucleotides are TGTGCCAGTAGTATAGTGCTAGAACCCCGAGAGACCCAGTACTTC. Protein product: CASSIVLEPRETQYF.

The chain is built from TRBV9 and TRBJ2-1; 12 bases line up with TRBD2. CDR3 length equals 16 residues. CDR1 and CDR2 from the germline V gene are SGDLS and YYNGEE. Trimming removed 3 bases from V and 8 bases from J; junction bases left unmatched: 9. CDR3 residues: CASSARTSGASYEQFF. The CDR3 DNA sequence: TGTGCCAGCAGCGCCCGGACTAGCGGGGCGTCTTATGAGCAGTTCTTC.